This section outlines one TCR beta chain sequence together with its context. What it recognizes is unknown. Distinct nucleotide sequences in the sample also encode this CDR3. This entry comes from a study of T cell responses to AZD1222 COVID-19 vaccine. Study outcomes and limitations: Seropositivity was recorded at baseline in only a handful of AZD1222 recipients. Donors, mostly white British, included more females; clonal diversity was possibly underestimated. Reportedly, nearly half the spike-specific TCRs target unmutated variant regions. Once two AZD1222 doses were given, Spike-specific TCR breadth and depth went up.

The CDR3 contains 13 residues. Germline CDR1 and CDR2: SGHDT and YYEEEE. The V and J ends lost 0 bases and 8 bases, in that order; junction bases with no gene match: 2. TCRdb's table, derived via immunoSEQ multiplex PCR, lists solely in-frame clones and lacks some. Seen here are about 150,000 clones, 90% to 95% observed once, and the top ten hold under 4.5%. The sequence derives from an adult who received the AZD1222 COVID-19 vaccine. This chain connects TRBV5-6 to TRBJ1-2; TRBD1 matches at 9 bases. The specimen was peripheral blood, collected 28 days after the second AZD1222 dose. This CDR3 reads CASSLDRGHGYTF. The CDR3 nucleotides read TGTGCCAGCAGCTTGGACAGGGGGCACGGCTACACCTTC.